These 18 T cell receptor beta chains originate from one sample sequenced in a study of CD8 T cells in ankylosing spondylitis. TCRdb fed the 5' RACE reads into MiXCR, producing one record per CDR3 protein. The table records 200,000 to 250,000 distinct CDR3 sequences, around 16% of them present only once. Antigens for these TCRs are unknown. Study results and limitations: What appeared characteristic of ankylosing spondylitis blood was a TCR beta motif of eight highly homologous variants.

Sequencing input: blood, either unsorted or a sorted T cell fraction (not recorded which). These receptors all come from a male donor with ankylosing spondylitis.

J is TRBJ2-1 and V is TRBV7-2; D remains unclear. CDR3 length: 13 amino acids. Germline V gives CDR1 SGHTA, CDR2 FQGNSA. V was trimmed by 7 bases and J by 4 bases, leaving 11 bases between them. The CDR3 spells CASTPAIYNEQFF. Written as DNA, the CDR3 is TGTGCCAGCACCCCCGCCATATACAATGAGCAGTTCTTC.

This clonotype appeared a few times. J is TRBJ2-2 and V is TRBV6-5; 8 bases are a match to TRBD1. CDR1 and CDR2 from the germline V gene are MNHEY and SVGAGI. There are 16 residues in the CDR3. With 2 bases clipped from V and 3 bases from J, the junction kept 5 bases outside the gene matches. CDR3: CASSYNRGSDTGELFF. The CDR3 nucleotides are TGTGCCAGCAGTTACAACAGGGGGTCGGACACCGGGGAGCTGTTTTTT.

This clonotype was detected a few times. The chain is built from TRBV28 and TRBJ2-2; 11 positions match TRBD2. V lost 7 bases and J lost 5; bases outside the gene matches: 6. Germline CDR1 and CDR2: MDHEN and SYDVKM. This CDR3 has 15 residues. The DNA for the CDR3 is TGTGCCAGCACCGATAGCGGGGGGGCGACCGGGGAGCTGTTTTTT. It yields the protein CASTDSGGATGELFF.

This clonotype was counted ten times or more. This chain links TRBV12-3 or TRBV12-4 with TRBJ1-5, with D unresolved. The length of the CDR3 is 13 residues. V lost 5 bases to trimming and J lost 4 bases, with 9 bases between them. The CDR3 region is CASSPVKNQPQHF. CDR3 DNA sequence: TGTGCCAGCAGTCCGGTCAAGAATCAGCCCCAGCATTTT.

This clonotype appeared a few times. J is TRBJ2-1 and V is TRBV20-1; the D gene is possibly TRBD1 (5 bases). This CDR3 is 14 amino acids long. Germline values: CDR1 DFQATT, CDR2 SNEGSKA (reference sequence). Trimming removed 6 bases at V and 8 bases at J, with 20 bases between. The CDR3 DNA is TGCAGTGCGTATAACAGGAAGAGGAGAGATGAGCAGTTCTTC. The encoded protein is CSAYNRKRRDEQFF.

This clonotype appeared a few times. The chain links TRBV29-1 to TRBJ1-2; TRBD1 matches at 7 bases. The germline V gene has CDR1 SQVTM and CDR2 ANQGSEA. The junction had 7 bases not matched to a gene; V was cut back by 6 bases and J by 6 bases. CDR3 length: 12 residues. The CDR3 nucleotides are TGCAGCGTGGCCGGGACAGCAAATGGCTACACCTTC. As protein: CSVAGTANGYTF.

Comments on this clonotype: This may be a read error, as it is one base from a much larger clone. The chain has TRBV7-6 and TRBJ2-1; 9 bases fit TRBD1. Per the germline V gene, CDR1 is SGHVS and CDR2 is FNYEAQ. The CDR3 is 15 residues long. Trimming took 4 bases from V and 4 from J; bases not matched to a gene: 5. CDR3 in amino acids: CASSYRDREYNEQFF. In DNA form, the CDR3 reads TGTGCCAGCAGCTACCGGGACAGGGAGTACAATGAGCAGTTCTTC.

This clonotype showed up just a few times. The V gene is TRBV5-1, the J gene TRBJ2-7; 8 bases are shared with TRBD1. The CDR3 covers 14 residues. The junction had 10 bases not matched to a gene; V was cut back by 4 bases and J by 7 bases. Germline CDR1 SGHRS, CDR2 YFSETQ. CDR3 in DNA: TGCGCCAGCAGCCTAGACAGGGGCGCGTGGGAGCAGTACTTC. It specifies CASSLDRGAWEQYF.

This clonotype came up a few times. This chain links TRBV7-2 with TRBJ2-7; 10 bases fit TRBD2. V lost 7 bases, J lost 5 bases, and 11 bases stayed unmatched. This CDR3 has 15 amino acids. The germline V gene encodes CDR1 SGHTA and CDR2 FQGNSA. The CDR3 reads CASNDLWLAGDEQYF. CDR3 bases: TGTGCCAGCAACGATTTGTGGCTAGCGGGAGACGAGCAGTACTTC.

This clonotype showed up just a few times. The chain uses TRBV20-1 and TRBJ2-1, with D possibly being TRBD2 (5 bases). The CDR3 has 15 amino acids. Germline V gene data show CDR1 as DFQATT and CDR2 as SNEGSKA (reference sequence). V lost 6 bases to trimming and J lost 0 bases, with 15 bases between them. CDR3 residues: CSAVILVTSYNEQFF. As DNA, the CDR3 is TGCAGTGCCGTGATACTAGTCACCTCCTACAATGAGCAGTTCTTC.

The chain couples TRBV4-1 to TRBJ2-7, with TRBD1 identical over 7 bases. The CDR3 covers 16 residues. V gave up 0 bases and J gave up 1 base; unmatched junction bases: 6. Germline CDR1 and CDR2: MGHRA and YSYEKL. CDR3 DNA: TGCGCCAGCAGCCAAGAAGACAGGGCGAGTTCCTACGAGCAGTACTTC. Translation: CASSQEDRASSYEQYF.

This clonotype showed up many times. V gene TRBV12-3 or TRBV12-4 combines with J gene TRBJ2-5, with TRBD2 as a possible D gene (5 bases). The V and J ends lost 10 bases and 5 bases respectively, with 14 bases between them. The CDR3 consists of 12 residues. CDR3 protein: CAISYGVETQYF. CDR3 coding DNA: TGTGCCATCTCTTACGGGGTGGAGACCCAGTACTTC.

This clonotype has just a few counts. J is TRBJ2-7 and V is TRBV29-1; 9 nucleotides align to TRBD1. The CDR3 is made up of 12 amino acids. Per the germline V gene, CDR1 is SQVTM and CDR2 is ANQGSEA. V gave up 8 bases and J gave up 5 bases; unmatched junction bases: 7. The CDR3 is CSTWTGDHEQYF. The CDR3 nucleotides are TGCAGCACGTGGACAGGGGACCACGAGCAGTACTTC.

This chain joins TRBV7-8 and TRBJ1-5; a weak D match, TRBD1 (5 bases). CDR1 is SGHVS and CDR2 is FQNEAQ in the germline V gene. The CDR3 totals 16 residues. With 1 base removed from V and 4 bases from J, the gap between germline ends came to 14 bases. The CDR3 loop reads CASSLVTAEPNQPQHF. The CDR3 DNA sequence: TGTGCCAGCAGCTTAGTGACAGCGGAACCAAATCAGCCCCAGCATTTT.

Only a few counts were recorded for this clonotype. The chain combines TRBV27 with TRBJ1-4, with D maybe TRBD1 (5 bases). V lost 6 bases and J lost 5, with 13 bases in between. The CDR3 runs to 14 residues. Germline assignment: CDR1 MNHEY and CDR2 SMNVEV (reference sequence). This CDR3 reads CASRHGGGNEKLFF. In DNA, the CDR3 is TGTGCCAGCAGGCACGGGGGGGGAAATGAAAAACTGTTTTTT.

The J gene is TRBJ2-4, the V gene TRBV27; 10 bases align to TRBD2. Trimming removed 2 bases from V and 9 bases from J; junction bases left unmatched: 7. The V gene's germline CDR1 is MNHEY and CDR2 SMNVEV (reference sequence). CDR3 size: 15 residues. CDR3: CASSLIAGGSGIQYF. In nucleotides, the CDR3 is TGTGCCAGCAGTTTAATAGCGGGAGGTTCGGGCATTCAGTACTTC.

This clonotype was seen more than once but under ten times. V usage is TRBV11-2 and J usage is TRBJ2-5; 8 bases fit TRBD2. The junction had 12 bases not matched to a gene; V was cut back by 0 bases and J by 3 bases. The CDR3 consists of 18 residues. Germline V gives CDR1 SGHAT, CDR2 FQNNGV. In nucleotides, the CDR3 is TGTGCCAGCAGCTTAGATAATGATGTAGCGGGGACCGAAGAGACCCAGTACTTC. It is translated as CASSLDNDVAGTEETQYF. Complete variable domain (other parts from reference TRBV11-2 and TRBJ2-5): EAGVAQSPRYKIIEKRQSVAFWCNPISGHATLYWYQQILGQGPKLLIQFQNNGVVDDSQLPKDRFSAERLKGVDSTLKIQPAKLEDSAVYLCASSLDNDVAGTEETQYFGPGTRLLVL.

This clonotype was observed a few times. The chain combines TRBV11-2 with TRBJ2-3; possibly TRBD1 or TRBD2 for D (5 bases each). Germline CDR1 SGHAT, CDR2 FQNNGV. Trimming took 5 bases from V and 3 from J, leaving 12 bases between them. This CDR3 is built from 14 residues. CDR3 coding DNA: TGTGCCAGCAGCAGGGACCCGGGTACAGATACGCAGTATTTT. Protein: CASSRDPGTDTQYF.